This TCR beta chain originates from a study of blood T cells in healthy people across ages. From germline, CDR1 is SNHLY and CDR2 FYNNEI. The J segment lost 5 bases and the V segment lost 3 bases, leaving 1 base of the junction unmatched. This CDR3 is built from 12 residues. Broader study findings: Compared with aged donors, long-lived donors showed fewer expanded clones, suggesting selection.

Next came a second PCR, run for about 7 to 12 cycles, which used a sample-barcoded 5' primer along with a J-beta primer mix. TCRdb analysed the 5' RACE reads with MiXCR anew, one entry per CDR3 protein. The data contain 630,000 or so distinct CDR3 sequences, under 30% of them singletons. This clonotype was observed at least ten times. Its target is unknown. The sequencing sample was made of blood. The genes are TRBV2 and TRBJ2-7, with 7 bases aligning to TRBD2. This receptor was taken from a woman aged 80 or over in good health. The CDR3 loop reads CASSDAGDEQYF. In DNA, the CDR3 is TGTGCCAGCAGTGATGCGGGGGACGAGCAGTACTTC.